This record looks at one TCR beta chain sequence and its context. Trimming cost V 1 base and J 0 bases, with 10 bases left between them. Germline V lookup: CDR1 SGHRS, CDR2 YFSETQ. CDR3 length: 15 amino acids. This record belongs to a study of shared clonotypes between healthy human individuals. Across the study: The cohort had a couple of women and a few men, ages 18 to 49.

Clones were read by immunoSEQ multiplex PCR, and TCRdb kept only the in-frame ones, dropping some. Here the sample spans 1.4 million to 1.5 million clones, about 96% being singletons. Sequencing used naive CD4+ T cells sorted from blood. Specified subset: CD45RA+ positively selected. The clonotype originates from a man aged 25 to 40 in good health. The chain employs TRBV5-1 and TRBJ1-1; D not resolved. The CDR3 is CASSLPAGLNTEAFF. The CDR3 nucleotides are TGCGCCAGCAGCTTGCCCGCAGGCCTGAACACTGAAGCTTTCTTT. Combining the CDR3 with reference TRBV5-1 and TRBJ1-1 gives the whole variable domain KAGVTQTPRYLIKTRGQQVTLSCSPISGHRSVSWYQQTPGQGLQFLFEYFSETQRNKGNFPGRFSGRQFSNSRSEMNVSTLELGDSALYLCASSLPAGLNTEAFFGQGTRLTVV.